This T cell receptor (beta chain) was captured by sequencing in a study of T cell repertoires in cytomegalovirus infection. For the study at large: Evidence of both CMV infection and a matching HLA type came from public TCR beta signatures. Study-level points and caveats: There were carriers of CMV plus the relevant HLA, and cumulative public TCR beta family frequency identified them.

The count of this clonotype is one. Its target is not known. A single base separates this from a much larger clone, so it may be a read error. One entry per CDR3 protein, called by TCRdb with MiXCR from the reads. The data contain 230,000 or so distinct CDR3 sequences, over 15% of them singletons. The CDR3 has 16 amino acids. The V call is TRBV12-3 or TRBV12-4, the J call TRBJ2-7; D remains unclear. The sequence was collected from a human donor in good health (CMV status not recorded). Some clones in this sample may be carry-over from other donors' samples. The material sequenced was CD8+ T cells from PBMCs. The CDR3 loop is CASCFAPNPLSYEQYF. The CDR3 DNA reads TGTGCCAGCTGTTTCGCACCGAACCCCCTTTCCTACGAGCAGTACTTC.